Sequencing of this T cell receptor beta chain was carried out in a study of blood T cell repertoires in COVID-19. Across the whole study: Some COVID-19 samples were acute and others convalescent; all came from the United States, Italy and Spain. In each case, the material was cDNA or gDNA derived from T cells, B-cell-depleted T cells, or PBMCs.

Profiled with immunoSEQ multiplex PCR; TCRdb holds only in-frame clones, not every one. The table lists about 59,000 clones, around four fifths of them singletons. CDR3 length: 14 residues. Germline-derived CDR1 and CDR2 are SGDLS and YYNGEE. V was shortened by 2 bases and J by 7 bases, with 15 bases between the two germline ends. This TCR was recovered from a man at least 80 years old with acute or convalescent COVID-19. Specimen: peripheral blood. V is TRBV9 and J is TRBJ1-2; no reliable D call. CDR3 nucleotide sequence: TGTGCCAGCAGCGTCAACTCAGAGGAGCGTGGCTACACCTTC. It codes for CASSVNSEERGYTF.